The entry below describes one TCR beta chain. Its antigen remains unidentified. Samples with a second dose at about 4 or about 12 weeks were pooled together. The data originate from a study of T cell responses to AZD1222 COVID-19 vaccine. Only in-frame clones appear in the TCRdb table, and some are missing; sequencing was by immunoSEQ multiplex PCR. The sample contains tens of thousands of clones, around 90% of which appear only once. Findings and limits, study-wide: Donors, mostly white British, included more females; clonal diversity was possibly underestimated. The study sampled repertoires only after the peak T cell response.

Germline loops: CDR1 SQVTM, CDR2 ANQGSEA. The V and J ends lost 7 bases and 0 bases, in that order; junction bases with no gene match: 8. The CDR3 sequence is 15 residues long. Sequenced here: peripheral blood, sampled 28 days after the second AZD1222 dose. The rearrangement uses TRBV29-1 and TRBJ1-1, with 10 bases lining up with TRBD1. The TCR originated in an adult who received the AZD1222 COVID-19 vaccine. The CDR3 spells CSAPGTGVLNTEAFF. The CDR3 nucleotides are TGCAGCGCACCCGGGACAGGGGTCCTGAACACTGAAGCTTTCTTT. The entire variable domain, with the rest obtained from reference TRBV29-1 and TRBJ1-1, is as follows: SAVISQKPSRDICQRGTSLTIQCQVDSQVTMMFWYRQQPGQSLTLIATANQGSEATYESGFVIDKFPISRPNLTFSTLTVSNMSPEDSSIYLCSAPGTGVLNTEAFFGQGTRLTVV.